This T cell receptor beta chain is drawn from a study of glioma-infiltrating T cells. Study results and caveats: Above-expected tissue-blood divergence occurred in all gliomas, most in low-grade ones. Only very few CDR3 sequences appeared in both tissue and blood.

Amplification of TCR alpha and beta CDR3 regions from RNA used iRepertoire nested multiplex PCR. Tissue mRNA or PBMC total RNA, roughly 90-450 ng, went into one-step reverse transcription and amplification. MiXCR was run by TCRdb on the multiplex PCR reads, yielding one entry per CDR3 protein. This sample yields about 140,000 distinct CDR3 sequences, of which approximately 39% are seen a single time; around 20% belongs to the top ten. As to this clonotype: Antigen: not known.

V dropped 5 bases and J dropped 6; count of bases not matched to a gene: 8. The CDR3 loop spans 14 amino acids. The germline V gene encodes CDR1 MDHEN and CDR2 SYDVKM. The rearrangement joins TRBV28 to TRBJ1-2, with 8 bases identical to TRBD1. The TCR sequence derives from a human donor with low-grade glioma or glioblastoma, undergoing nonglioma brain surgery, or in good health (not recorded which). Sequenced: glioma tissue, nonneoplastic brain tissue, or PBMCs (not recorded which). As DNA, the CDR3 is TGTGCCAGCAGTCCCCCGGACAGGGTTGATGGCTACACCTTC. This sequence encodes CASSPPDRVDGYTF.